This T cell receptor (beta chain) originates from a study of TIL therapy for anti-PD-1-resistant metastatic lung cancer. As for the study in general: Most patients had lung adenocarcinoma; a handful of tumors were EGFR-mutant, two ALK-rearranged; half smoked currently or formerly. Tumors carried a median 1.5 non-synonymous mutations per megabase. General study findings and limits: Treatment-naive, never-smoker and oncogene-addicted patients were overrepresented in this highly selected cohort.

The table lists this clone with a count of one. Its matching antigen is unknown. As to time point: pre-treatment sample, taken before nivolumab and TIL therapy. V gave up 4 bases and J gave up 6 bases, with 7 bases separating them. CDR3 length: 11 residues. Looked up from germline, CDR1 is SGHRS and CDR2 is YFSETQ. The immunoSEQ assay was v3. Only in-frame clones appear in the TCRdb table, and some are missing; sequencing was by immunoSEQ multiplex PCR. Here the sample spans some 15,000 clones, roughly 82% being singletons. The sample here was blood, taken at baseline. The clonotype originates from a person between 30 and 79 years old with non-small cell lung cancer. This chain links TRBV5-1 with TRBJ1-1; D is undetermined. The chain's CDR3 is CASSGWAEAFF. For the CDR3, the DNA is TGCGCCAGCAGCGGATGGGCTGAAGCTTTCTTT.